This T cell receptor beta chain originates from a study of T cells in Graves' hyperthyroidism and ophthalmopathy. Across the whole study: Peripheral blood specimens were obtained at initial diagnosis, prior to any treatment. Study observations and caveats: A model built on 13 V-J features separated ophthalmopathy from stable hyperthyroidism.

RNA transcripts were the template for amplifying TCR beta CDR3 regions. With the HTBI primer set, the TCR CDR3 went through a first round of RT-PCR. TCRdb independently ran MiXCR on the multiplex PCR reads; one entry per CDR3 protein. The sample yields 750,000 to 950,000 distinct CDR3 sequences, over 35% seen once. For this clonotype: The antigen remains unidentified. The CDR3 carries no conserved terminal phenylalanine or tryptophan, so it likely arises from a read error. The DNA is omitted, as the CDR3 cannot be located on it reliably, and the CDR3 follows TCRdb's listing.

Germline V lookup: CDR1 PRHDT, CDR2 FYEKMQ (reference sequence). The CDR3 has 9 residues if both end residues are counted. What was sequenced was blood. This sequence originates from a man aged 18 to 30 with Graves' hyperthyroidism. The chain has TRBV13 and TRBJ1-1. The CDR3 is CASSVEGSS.